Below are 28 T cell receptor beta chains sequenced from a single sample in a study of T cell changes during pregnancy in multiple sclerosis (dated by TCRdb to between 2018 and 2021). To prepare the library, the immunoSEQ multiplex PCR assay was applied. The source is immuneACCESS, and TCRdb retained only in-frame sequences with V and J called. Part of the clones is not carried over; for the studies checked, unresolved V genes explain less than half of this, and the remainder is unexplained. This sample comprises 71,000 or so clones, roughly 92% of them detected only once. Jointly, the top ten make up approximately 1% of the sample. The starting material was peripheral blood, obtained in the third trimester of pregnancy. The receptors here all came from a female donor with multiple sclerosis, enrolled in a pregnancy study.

The CDR3 reads CASSSPLLNTEAFF. The DNA of the CDR3 is TGTGCCAGCAGCTCCCCTCTACTGAACACTGAAGCTTTCTTT. The J gene is TRBJ1-1, the V gene TRBV5-5; D gene ambiguous. The CDR3 sequence is 14 residues long. Per the germline V gene, CDR1 is SGHKS and CDR2 is YYEKEE (reference sequence). V was clipped by 3 bases and J by 0 bases, with 9 bases between them.

CDR3 sequence: CASRGGATDTQYF. CDR3 bases: TGTGCCAGCAGGGGGGGAGCCACAGATACGCAGTATTTT. The chain has TRBV6-4 and TRBJ2-3; D might be TRBD2 (6 bases). Germline V gene lookup returns CDR1 MRHNA and CDR2 SNTAGT. The CDR3 totals 13 residues. Trimming took 6 bases from V and 2 from J, leaving 9 bases between them.

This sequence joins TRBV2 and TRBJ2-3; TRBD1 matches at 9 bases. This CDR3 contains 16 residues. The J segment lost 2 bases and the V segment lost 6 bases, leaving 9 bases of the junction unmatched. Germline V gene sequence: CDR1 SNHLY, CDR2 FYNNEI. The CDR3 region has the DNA TGTGCCAGCAGGTTCAGACAGGGGGTGATCACAGATACGCAGTATTTT. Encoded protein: CASRFRQGVITDTQYF.

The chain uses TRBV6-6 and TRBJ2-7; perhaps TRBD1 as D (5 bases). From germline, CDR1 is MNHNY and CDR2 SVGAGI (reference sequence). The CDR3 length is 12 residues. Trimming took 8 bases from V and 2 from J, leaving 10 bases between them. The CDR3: CASAQGPYEQYF. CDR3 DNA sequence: TGTGCCAGCGCGCAGGGTCCCTACGAGCAGTACTTC.

CDR3 in DNA: TGTGCCAGCTCACCATTGGCCGGGACAGGGGATATCAATGAGCAGTTCTTC. Protein product: CASSPLAGTGDINEQFF. The chain carries TRBV18 and TRBJ2-1, with TRBD1 identical over 10 bases. This CDR3 contains 17 residues. V shed 2 bases, J shed 6 bases, and the junction held 10 bases outside the gene matches. CDR1 and CDR2 (germline): KGHSH, LQKENI.

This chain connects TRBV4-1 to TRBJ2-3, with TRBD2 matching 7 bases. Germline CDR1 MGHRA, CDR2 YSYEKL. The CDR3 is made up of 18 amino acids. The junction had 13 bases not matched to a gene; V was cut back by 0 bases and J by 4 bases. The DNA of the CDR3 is TGCGCCAGCAGCCAAGATTTTCTAGGCGGGAGTGTAGCAGATACGCAGTATTTT. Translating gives CASSQDFLGGSVADTQYF.

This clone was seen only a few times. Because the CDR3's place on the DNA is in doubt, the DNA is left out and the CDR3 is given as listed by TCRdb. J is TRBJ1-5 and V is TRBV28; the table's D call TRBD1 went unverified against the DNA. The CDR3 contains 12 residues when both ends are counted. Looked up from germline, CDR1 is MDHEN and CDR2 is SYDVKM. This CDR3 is CASSILGADQHF.

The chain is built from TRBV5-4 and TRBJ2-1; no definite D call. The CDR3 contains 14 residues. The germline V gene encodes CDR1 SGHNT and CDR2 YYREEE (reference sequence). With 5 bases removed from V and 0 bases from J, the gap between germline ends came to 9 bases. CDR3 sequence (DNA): TGTGCCAGCAGGGAGAGAAGCTCCTACAATGAGCAGTTCTTC. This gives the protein CASRERSSYNEQFF.

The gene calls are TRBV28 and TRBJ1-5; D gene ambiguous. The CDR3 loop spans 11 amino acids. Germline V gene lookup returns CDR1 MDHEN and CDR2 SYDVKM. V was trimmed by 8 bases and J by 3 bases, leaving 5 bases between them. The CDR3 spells CASGTNQPQHF. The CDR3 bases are TGTGCCAGCGGCACCAATCAGCCCCAGCATTTT.

The CDR3 coding sequence is TGCGCCAGCATGATCAGGGGTTTTTACGGAGAGACCCAGTACTTC. Translating gives CASMIRGFYGETQYF. The chain joins TRBV5-1 to TRBJ2-5; possibly TRBD1 for D (6 bases). Germline CDR1 reads SGHRS; CDR2 reads YFSETQ. The CDR3 contains 15 residues. V lost 6 bases, J lost 4 bases, and 19 bases lay in between.

CDR3 nucleotide sequence: TGTGCCAGCAGTTACTCGCGCGGGGGCAGCACAGATACGCAGTATTTT. It translates to CASSYSRGGSTDTQYF. The rearrangement links TRBV6-5 to TRBJ2-3, with D possibly matching TRBD2 (7 bases). The CDR3 has 16 amino acids. V lost 0 bases and J 0 bases, leaving 10 bases between the germline ends. Germline CDR1 and CDR2: MNHEY and SVGAGI.

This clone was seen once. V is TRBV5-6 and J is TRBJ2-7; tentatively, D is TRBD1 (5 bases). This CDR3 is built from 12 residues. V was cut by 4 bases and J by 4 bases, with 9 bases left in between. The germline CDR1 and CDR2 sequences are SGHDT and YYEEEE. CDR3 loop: CASSLGHYEQYF. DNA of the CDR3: TGTGCCAGCAGCCTAGGACATTACGAGCAGTACTTC.

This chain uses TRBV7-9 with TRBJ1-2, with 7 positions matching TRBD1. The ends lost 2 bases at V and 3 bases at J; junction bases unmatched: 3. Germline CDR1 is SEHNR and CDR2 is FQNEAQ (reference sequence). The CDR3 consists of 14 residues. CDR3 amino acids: CASSLRQGDYGYTF. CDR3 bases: TGTGCCAGCAGCTTAAGACAGGGAGACTATGGCTACACCTTC.

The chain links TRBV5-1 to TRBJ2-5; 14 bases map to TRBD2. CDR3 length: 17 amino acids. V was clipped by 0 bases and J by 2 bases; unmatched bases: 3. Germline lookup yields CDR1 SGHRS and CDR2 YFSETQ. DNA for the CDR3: TGCGCCAGCAGCTTGGGGGGACTAGCGGGAGTTCAAGAGACCCAGTACTTC. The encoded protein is CASSLGGLAGVQETQYF.

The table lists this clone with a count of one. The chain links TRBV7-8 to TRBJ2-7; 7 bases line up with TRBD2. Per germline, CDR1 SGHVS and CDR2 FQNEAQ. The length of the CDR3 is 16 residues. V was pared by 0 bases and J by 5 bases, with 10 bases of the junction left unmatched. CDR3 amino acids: CASSLAGDGRSHEQYF. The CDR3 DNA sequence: TGTGCCAGCAGCTTAGCGGGGGACGGGAGGTCCCACGAGCAGTACTTC.

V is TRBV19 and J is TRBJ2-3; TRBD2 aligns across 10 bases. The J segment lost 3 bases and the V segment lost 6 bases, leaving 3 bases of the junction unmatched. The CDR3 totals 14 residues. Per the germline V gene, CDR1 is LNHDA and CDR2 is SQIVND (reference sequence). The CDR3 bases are TGTGCCAGTAGGATTAGCGGGAGGACAGATACGCAGTATTTT. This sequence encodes CASRISGRTDTQYF. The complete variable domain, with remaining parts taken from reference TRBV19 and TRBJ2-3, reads DGGITQSPKYLFRKEGQNVTLSCEQNLNHDAMYWYRQDPGQGLRLIYYSQIVNDFQKGDIAEGYSVSREKKESFPLTVTSAQKNPTAFYLCASRISGRTDTQYFGPGTRLTVL.

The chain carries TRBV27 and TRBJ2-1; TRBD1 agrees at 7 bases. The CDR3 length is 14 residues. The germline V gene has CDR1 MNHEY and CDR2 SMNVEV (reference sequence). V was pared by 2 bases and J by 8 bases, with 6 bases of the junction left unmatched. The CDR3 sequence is CASSLRGPSDEQFF. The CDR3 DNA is TGTGCCAGCAGTTTAAGGGGGCCTTCGGATGAGCAGTTCTTC.

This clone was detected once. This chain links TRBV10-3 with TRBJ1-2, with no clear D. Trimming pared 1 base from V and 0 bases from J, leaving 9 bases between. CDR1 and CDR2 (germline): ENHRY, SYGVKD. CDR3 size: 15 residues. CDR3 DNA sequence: TGTGCCATCAGTGAGTACGGGGTATCTAACTATGGCTACACCTTC. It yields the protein CAISEYGVSNYGYTF.

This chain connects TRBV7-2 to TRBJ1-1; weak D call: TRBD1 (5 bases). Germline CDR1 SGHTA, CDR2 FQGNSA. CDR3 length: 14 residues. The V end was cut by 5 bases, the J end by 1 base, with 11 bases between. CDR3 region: CASSGAAGNTEAFF. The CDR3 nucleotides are TGTGCCAGCAGCGGGGCAGCGGGGAACACTGAAGCTTTCTTT.

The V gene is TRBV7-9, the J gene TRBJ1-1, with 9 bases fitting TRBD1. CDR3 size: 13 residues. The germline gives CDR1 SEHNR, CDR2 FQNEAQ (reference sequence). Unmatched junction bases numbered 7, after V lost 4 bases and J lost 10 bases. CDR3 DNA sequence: TGTGCCAGCAGCTCCCGGGACAGGGTGAGAGCTTTCTTT. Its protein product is CASSSRDRVRAFF.

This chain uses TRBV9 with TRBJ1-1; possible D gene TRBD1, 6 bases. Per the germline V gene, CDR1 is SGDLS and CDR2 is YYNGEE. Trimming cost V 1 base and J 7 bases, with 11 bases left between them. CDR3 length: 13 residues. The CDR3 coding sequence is TGTGCCAGCAGCGTACAAGGGGGTAATGAAGCTTTCTTT. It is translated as CASSVQGGNEAFF.

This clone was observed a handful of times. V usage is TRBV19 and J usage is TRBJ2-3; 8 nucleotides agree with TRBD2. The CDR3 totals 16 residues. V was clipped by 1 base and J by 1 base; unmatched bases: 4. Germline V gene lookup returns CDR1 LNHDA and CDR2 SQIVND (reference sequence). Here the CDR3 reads CASSIAGGPGTDTQYF. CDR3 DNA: TGTGCCAGTAGTATAGCGGGAGGGCCGGGCACAGATACGCAGTATTTT.

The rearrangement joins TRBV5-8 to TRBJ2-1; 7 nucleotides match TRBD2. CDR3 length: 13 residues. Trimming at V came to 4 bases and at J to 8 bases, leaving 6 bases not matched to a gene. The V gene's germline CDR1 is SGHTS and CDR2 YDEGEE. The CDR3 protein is CASSTVAGDEQFF. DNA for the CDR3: TGTGCCAGCAGCACGGTAGCGGGCGATGAGCAGTTCTTC.

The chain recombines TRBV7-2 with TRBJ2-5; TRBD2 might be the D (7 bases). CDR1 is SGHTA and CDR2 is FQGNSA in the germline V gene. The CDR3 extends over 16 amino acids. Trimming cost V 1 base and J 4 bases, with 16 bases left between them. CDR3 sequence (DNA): TGTGCCAGCAGCTTAGTAGGGGGGAGGGTAGGAGAGACCCAGTACTTC. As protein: CASSLVGGRVGETQYF.

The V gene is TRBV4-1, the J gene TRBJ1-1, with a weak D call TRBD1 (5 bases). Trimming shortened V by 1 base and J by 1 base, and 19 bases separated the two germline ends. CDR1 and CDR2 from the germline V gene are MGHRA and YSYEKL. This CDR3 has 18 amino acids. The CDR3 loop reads CASSQVKGREGKNTEAFF. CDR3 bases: TGCGCCAGCAGCCAAGTAAAGGGCAGGGAGGGCAAGAACACTGAAGCTTTCTTT.

In DNA form, the CDR3 reads TGTGCCAGCAGTTTATGGTCGGGGGGGTACAATGAGCAGTTCTTC. Protein product: CASSLWSGGYNEQFF. V is TRBV28 and J is TRBJ2-1, with 8 bases aligning to TRBD2. V lost 0 bases, J lost 4 bases, and 2 bases stayed unmatched. CDR1 MDHEN and CDR2 SYDVKM come from the germline V gene. This CDR3 region has 15 residues.

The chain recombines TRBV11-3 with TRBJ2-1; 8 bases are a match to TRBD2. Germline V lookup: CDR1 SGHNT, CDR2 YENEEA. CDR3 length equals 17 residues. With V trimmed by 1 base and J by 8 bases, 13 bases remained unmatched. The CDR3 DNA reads TGTGCCAGCAGCTTAGGGTCCCCCGGGACTAGGGGGGATGAGCAGTTCTTC. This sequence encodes CASSLGSPGTRGDEQFF.

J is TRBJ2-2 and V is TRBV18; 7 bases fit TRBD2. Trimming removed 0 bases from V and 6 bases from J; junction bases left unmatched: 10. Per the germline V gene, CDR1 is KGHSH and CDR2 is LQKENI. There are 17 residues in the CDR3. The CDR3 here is CASSPPGAGNTAGELFF. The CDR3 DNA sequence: TGTGCCAGCTCACCACCCGGAGCGGGAAATACGGCCGGGGAGCTGTTTTTT.